These T cell receptor beta chains were read from a single sample in a study of blood T cell repertoires in COVID-19. Clones were read by immunoSEQ multiplex PCR, and TCRdb kept only the in-frame ones, dropping some. The table lists just over 250,000 clones, around 84% of them singletons, with 3.5% to 5% in the top ten. What was sequenced was PBMCs or T cells enriched from blood (not recorded which). The receptors originated from a man under 40 with acute COVID-19. Each CDR3 is given with its conserved first and last residue. The D gene is left open where the match is weak. Clone size, where shown, is once, few, many, or a class for clones that have expanded.

J: TRBJ1-1; size: -; V: TRBV7-9; D: -; DNA: TGTGCCAGCGCAGAGGTTAGTGACACTGAAGCTTTCTTT; CDR3: CASAEVSDTEAFF
J: TRBJ2-2; size: -; V: TRBV7-6; D: -; DNA: TGTGCCAGCAGCCCCCTGACTCCCGACGGGGAGCTGTTTTTT; CDR3: CASSPLTPDGELFF
J: TRBJ1-4; size: -; V: TRBV19; D: TRBD1; DNA: TGTGCCAGTAGGAGACAGGGGTTACGGAGTGAAAAACTGTTTTTT; CDR3: CASRRQGLRSEKLFF
J: TRBJ2-5; size: -; V: TRBV4-1; D: -; DNA: TGCGCCAGCAGCCAAAATCTACAGAACCAAGAGACCCAGTACTTC; CDR3: CASSQNLQNQETQYF
J: TRBJ2-6; size: -; V: TRBV9; D: TRBD1; DNA: TGTGCCAGCAGCTCTATGCCGGGACAGGGCTCTGGGGCCAACGTCCTGACTTTC; CDR3: CASSSMPGQGSGANVLTF
J: TRBJ1-1; size: few; V: TRBV11-2; D: TRBD1; DNA: TGTGCCAGCAGGGGACAGGGGTACACTGAAGCTTTCTTT; CDR3: CASRGQGYTEAFF
J: TRBJ1-2; size: -; V: TRBV5-6; D: -; DNA: TGTGCCAGCAGCATGCAGGATTATGGCTACACCTTC; CDR3: CASSMQDYGYTF
J: TRBJ1-4; size: -; V: TRBV2; D: -; DNA: TGTGCCAGCAGTGGAATTCAGGGCCCTAATGAAAAACTGTTTTTT; CDR3: CASSGIQGPNEKLFF
J: TRBJ1-5; size: -; V: TRBV3-1/TRBV3-2; D: -; DNA: TGTGCCAGCAGCCCCCAGGTCCAGGGCGGCCAGCCCCAGCATTTT; CDR3: CASSPQVQGGQPQHF
J: TRBJ1-1; size: -; V: TRBV6-5; D: -; DNA: TGTGCCAGCAGCGGGGGTGGCGCTGAAGCTTTCTTT; CDR3: CASSGGGAEAFF
J: TRBJ2-5; size: -; V: TRBV7-3; D: TRBD1; DNA: TGTGCCAGCAGCTTAAGACAGGGGAGGGAGACCCAGTACTTC; CDR3: CASSLRQGRETQYF
J: TRBJ2-1; size: once; V: TRBV25-1; D: TRBD1; DNA: TGTGCCAGCAGTGTCGGGACAGGGGGTGAGAATGAGCAGTTCTTC; CDR3: CASSVGTGGENEQFF
J: TRBJ2-3; size: -; V: TRBV19; D: TRBD1; DNA: TGTGCCAGCCACAGGGGGAGCACAGATACGCAGTATTTT; CDR3: CASHRGSTDTQYF
J: TRBJ2-3; size: -; V: TRBV19; D: -; DNA: TGTGCCAGTAGTATCCGGGGTGGCACAGATACGCAGTATTTT; CDR3: CASSIRGGTDTQYF
J: TRBJ1-2; size: -; V: TRBV5-1; D: -; DNA: TGTGCCAGCAGCTTGGCCCCAGTCTATGGCTACACCTTC; CDR3: CASSLAPVYGYTF
J: TRBJ1-6; size: -; V: TRBV5-8; D: TRBD1; DNA: TGTGCCAGCAGGTCGACAGGGAGCTCCTATAATTCACCCCTCCACTTT; CDR3: CASRSTGSSYNSPLHF
J: TRBJ2-6; size: -; V: TRBV6-4; D: -; DNA: TGTGCCAGCAGTGGGACTGATTCTGGGGCCAACGTCCTGACTTTC; CDR3: CASSGTDSGANVLTF
J: TRBJ1-6; size: -; V: TRBV18; D: TRBD1; DNA: TGTGCCAGCTCACGGGACAGGGACGTACCCCTCCACTTT; CDR3: CASSRDRDVPLHF
J: TRBJ1-3; size: -; V: TRBV21-1; D: -; DNA: TGTGCCAGCAGCAAACGTTCGAAACGGGGCTCTGGAAACACCATATATTTT; CDR3: CASSKRSKRGSGNTIYF
J: TRBJ2-2; size: -; V: TRBV7-2; D: TRBD1; DNA: TGTGCCAGCAGCTTAGTCACCAGGGGGTCGACCGGGGAGCTGTTTTTT; CDR3: CASSLVTRGSTGELFF
J: TRBJ2-3; size: -; V: TRBV7-8; D: TRBD1; DNA: TGTGCCAGCAGCTTACTAGACGACAGGGGAGGTCATTTT; CDR3: CASSLLDDRGGHF
J: TRBJ1-3; size: -; V: TRBV28; D: TRBD1; DNA: TGTGCCAGCAGTCCAGGGGGCTCTGGAAACACCATATATTTT; CDR3: CASSPGGSGNTIYF
J: TRBJ2-1; size: once; V: TRBV20-1; D: -; DNA: TGCAGTGTTCCGCTCCGGAATGAGCAGTTCTTC; CDR3: CSVPLRNEQFF
J: TRBJ1-1; size: -; V: TRBV19; D: -; DNA: TGTGCCAGTAGTCGCGGAGGGTGGACTGAAGCTTTCTTT; CDR3: CASSRGGWTEAFF
J: TRBJ2-1; size: -; V: TRBV12-5; D: TRBD2; DNA: TGTGCTAGTGGTTCCGGGACTACCCCCTACAATGAGCAGTTCTTC; CDR3: CASGSGTTPYNEQFF
J: TRBJ2-1; size: -; V: TRBV25-1; D: TRBD2; DNA: TGTGCCAGCACCCGAAGTACTAGCGTCTACAATGAGCAGTTCTTC; CDR3: CASTRSTSVYNEQFF
J: TRBJ2-1; size: -; V: TRBV7-3; D: TRBD2; DNA: TGTGCCAGCAGCACCCAACTAGCGGGAGGAATGAATGAGCAGTTCTTC; CDR3: CASSTQLAGGMNEQFF
J: TRBJ1-4; size: -; V: TRBV7-9; D: -; DNA: TGTGCCAGCAGCCAGAATTTCAGGGCGGGATCGTCTAATGAAAAACTGTTTTTT; CDR3: CASSQNFRAGSSNEKLFF
J: TRBJ1-1; size: few; V: TRBV28; D: -; DNA: TGTGCCAGCGACCTCGGGAGGGGCAGAGGGGCTTTCTTT; CDR3: CASDLGRGRGAFF
J: TRBJ2-2; size: -; V: TRBV19; D: -; DNA: TGTGCCAGTAGTATCCCGAGCGCCGGGGAGCTGTTTTTT; CDR3: CASSIPSAGELFF
J: TRBJ2-2; size: once; V: TRBV28; D: -; DNA: TGTGCCAGCGGAGGGGTGGGCGCCCGTGGCACCGGGGAGCTGTTTTTT; CDR3: CASGGVGARGTGELFF
J: TRBJ2-2; size: -; V: TRBV5-1; D: -; DNA: TGCGCCAGCAGCCAGGGAACCGGGGAGCTGTTTTTT; CDR3: CASSQGTGELFF
J: TRBJ1-5; size: -; V: TRBV15; D: TRBD1; DNA: TGTGCCACCAGCAGAGACGGGACAGGGGTGAGCAATCAGCCCCAGCATTTT; CDR3: CATSRDGTGVSNQPQHF
J: TRBJ2-2; size: -; V: TRBV6-2/TRBV6-3; D: -; DNA: TGTGCCAGCAGTCCCCACCGATCCGGGACAACAACCGGGGAGCTGTTTTTT; CDR3: CASSPHRSGTTTGELFF
J: TRBJ2-1; size: -; V: TRBV9; D: -; DNA: TGTGCCAGCAGCGTAGCGGGACTTTCCTACAATGAGCAGTTCTTC; CDR3: CASSVAGLSYNEQFF
J: TRBJ1-2; size: few; V: TRBV5-4; D: TRBD1; DNA: TGTGCCAGCAGCCGGATAGACAGGGACTATGGCTACACCTTC; CDR3: CASSRIDRDYGYTF
J: TRBJ2-3; size: -; V: TRBV5-5; D: -; DNA: TGTGCCAGCAGCTCCGCTACAGGACCGGGCACAGATACGCAGTATTTT; CDR3: CASSSATGPGTDTQYF
J: TRBJ1-2; size: -; V: TRBV19; D: -; DNA: TGTGCCAGTAGTATTATTTCAGGGGTCGGCGGCTACACCTTC; CDR3: CASSIISGVGGYTF
J: TRBJ2-3; size: -; V: TRBV12-3/TRBV12-4; D: -; DNA: TGTGCCAGCAGTTTCTATAAAGATACGCAGTATTTT; CDR3: CASSFYKDTQYF
J: TRBJ2-1; size: -; V: TRBV5-4; D: -; DNA: TGTGCCAGCAGCCCCCAGTCTAGCTCCTACAATGAGCAGTTCTTC; CDR3: CASSPQSSSYNEQFF
J: TRBJ2-1; size: -; V: TRBV3-1/TRBV3-2; D: -; DNA: TGTGCCAGCAGCCAAGTTGGACTATCCTTCTCTGAGCAGTTCTTC; CDR3: CASSQVGLSFSEQFF
J: TRBJ1-2; size: -; V: TRBV4-1; D: -; DNA: TGCGCCAGCGCGGGGGAGACCTATGGCTACACCTTC; CDR3: CASAGETYGYTF
J: TRBJ1-5; size: -; V: TRBV7-4; D: -; DNA: TGTGCCAGCACCCTTAACACAAGTGGAGGCAATCAGCCCCAGCATTTT; CDR3: CASTLNTSGGNQPQHF
J: TRBJ1-3; size: -; V: TRBV4-3; D: TRBD1; DNA: TGCGCCAGCAGCCAAGGTGGCAGCGGACAGGGTCGAGACACCATATATTTT; CDR3: CASSQGGSGQGRDTIYF
J: TRBJ2-1; size: -; V: TRBV3-1/TRBV3-2; D: -; DNA: TGTGCCAGCAGCCAAGTAGAGCGGCAGCAGTTCTTC; CDR3: CASSQVERQQFF
J: TRBJ2-2; size: -; V: TRBV27; D: -; DNA: TGTGCCAGCAGAAAAACAGCCACCGGGGAGCTGTTTTTT; CDR3: CASRKTATGELFF
J: TRBJ1-5; size: once; V: TRBV7-8; D: TRBD1; DNA: TGTGCCAGCAGCTTAGAAGTTCCCAGGGGGCATCAGCCCCAGCATTTT; CDR3: CASSLEVPRGHQPQHF
J: TRBJ2-5; size: -; V: TRBV10-3; D: TRBD1; DNA: TGTGCCATCAGCACAGGGGTCCAAGAGACCCAGTACTTC; CDR3: CAISTGVQETQYF